This passage covers 9 T cell receptor beta chains from one sample sequenced in a study of shared clonotypes between healthy human individuals. As defined, naive CD8 cells were CD45RO-negative and positively selected for CCR7, with terminally differentiated effector memory CD45RA+ cells excluded. Using immunoSEQ multiplex PCR, the repertoire was profiled, and TCRdb retains in-frame clones only, with some absent. The top ten clones hold about 24% of a sample with about 700,000 clones, about 91% of them seen once. Sequenced material: naive CD8+ T cells sorted from blood. The source is a man under 40 in good health.

The count of this clone is one. This chain connects TRBV6-5 to TRBJ2-5, with 8 bases identical to TRBD2. The trim removed 6 bases at V and 4 bases at J, leaving 7 bases unmatched. The CDR3 runs 14 residues. CDR1 is MNHEY and CDR2 is SVGAGI in the germline V gene. In nucleotides, the CDR3 is TGTGCCAGCAGACTCGGACTAGCCAGAGAGACCCAGTACTTC. The encoded protein is CASRLGLARETQYF.

The V call is TRBV19, the J call TRBJ2-7; D is ambiguous. CDR1 is LNHDA, CDR2 SQIVND, per germline (reference sequence). V lost 5 bases, J lost 1 base, and 9 bases lay in between. This CDR3 has 13 residues. CDR3 loop: CASSFWWSYEQYF. In DNA form, the CDR3 reads TGTGCCAGTAGTTTCTGGTGGTCCTACGAGCAGTACTTC.

The rearrangement links TRBV15 to TRBJ2-7, with 7 bases identical to TRBD2. CDR3 length: 17 residues. The ends lost 5 bases at V and 4 bases at J; junction bases unmatched: 17. Germline V gene data show CDR1 as LNHNV and CDR2 as YYDKDF (reference sequence). CDR3 in amino acids: CATSGAESAGDLYEQYF. Here the CDR3 DNA reads TGTGCCACCAGCGGAGCTGAATCTGCGGGGGATTTATACGAGCAGTACTTC.

The CDR3 loop reads CASSIRLETYEQYF. In DNA, the CDR3 is TGTGCCAGTAGTATTAGACTAGAAACTTACGAGCAGTACTTC. The chain uses TRBV19 and TRBJ2-7; tentatively, D is TRBD2 (6 bases). This CDR3 comprises 14 residues. Germline values: CDR1 LNHDA, CDR2 SQIVND (reference sequence). Trimming removed 3 bases from V and 4 bases from J, with 13 bases in between.

The chain recombines TRBV28 with TRBJ1-1; no clear D. The CDR3 has 16 amino acids. With 2 bases removed from V and 0 bases from J, the gap between germline ends came to 13 bases. The germline gives CDR1 MDHEN, CDR2 SYDVKM. CDR3 coding DNA: TGTGCCAGCAGTTTACTTGTTAGAAACCTGAACACTGAAGCTTTCTTT. It is translated as CASSLLVRNLNTEAFF.

The chain is built from TRBV5-1 and TRBJ1-2; D might be TRBD1 (5 bases). CDR3 length: 15 residues. V was trimmed by 6 bases and J by 8 bases, leaving 23 bases between them. In germline, CDR1 is SGHRS, CDR2 YFSETQ. The CDR3 here is CASTLYLGTAGGYTF. DNA of the CDR3: TGCGCCAGCACCCTATACTTGGGGACCGCGGGGGGCTACACCTTC.

The V gene is TRBV6-5, the J gene TRBJ1-1; D is unclear. Trimming pared 2 bases from V and 3 bases from J, leaving 7 bases between. The CDR3 spans 13 residues. Germline lookup yields CDR1 MNHEY and CDR2 SVGAGI. CDR3 bases: TGTGCCAGCAGTTACGACCGATACACTGAAGCTTTCTTT. Translated, it gives CASSYDRYTEAFF.

The chain joins TRBV29-1 to TRBJ2-7, with 7 bases identical to TRBD1. V lost 0 bases to trimming and J lost 6 bases; unmatched junction nucleotides: 11. The germline V gene encodes CDR1 SQVTM and CDR2 ANQGSEA. The CDR3 contains 15 residues. The CDR3 reads CSVEDPGTEASEQYF. For the CDR3, the DNA is TGCAGCGTTGAAGATCCCGGGACAGAAGCTTCCGAGCAGTACTTC.

J is TRBJ2-1 and V is TRBV10-3; either TRBD1 or TRBD2 may supply D (5 bases each). V dropped 2 bases and J dropped 8 bases, with 13 bases sitting between them. In germline, CDR1 is ENHRY, CDR2 SYGVKD. This CDR3 contains 14 residues. CDR3 sequence: CAISERDGGHEQFF. The CDR3, as DNA: TGTGCCATCAGTGAGAGGGACGGTGGCCATGAGCAGTTCTTC.